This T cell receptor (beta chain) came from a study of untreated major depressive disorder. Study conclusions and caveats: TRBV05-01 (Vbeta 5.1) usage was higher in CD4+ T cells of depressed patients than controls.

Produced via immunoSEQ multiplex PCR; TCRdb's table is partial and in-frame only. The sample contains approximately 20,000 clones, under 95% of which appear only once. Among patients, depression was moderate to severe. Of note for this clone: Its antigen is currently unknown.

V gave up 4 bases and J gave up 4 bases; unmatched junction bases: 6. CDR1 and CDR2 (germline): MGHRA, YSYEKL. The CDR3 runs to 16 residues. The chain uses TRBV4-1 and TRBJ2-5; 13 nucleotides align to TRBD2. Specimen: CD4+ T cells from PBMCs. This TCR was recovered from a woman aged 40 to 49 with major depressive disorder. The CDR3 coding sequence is TGCGCCAGCAGCCCTGGGACTAGCGGGAAAGGAGAGACCCAGTACTTC. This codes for CASSPGTSGKGETQYF.